Detailed here is one T cell receptor beta chain. This entry belongs to a study of early T cells in non-severe SARS-CoV-2 infection. Germline V CDR1 and CDR2: DFQATT, SNEGSKA (reference sequence). The CDR3 spans 15 residues. The V gene lost 5 bases and the J gene lost 3 bases, with 20 bases spanning the gap. TCRdb analysed the 5' RACE reads with MiXCR anew, one entry per CDR3 protein. The table includes 70,000 to 85,000 distinct CDR3 sequences, 12% detected once. The TCR was taken from an adult who was a healthcare worker with PCR-confirmed SARS-CoV-2 infection or an uninfected control (not recorded which). The chain is built from TRBV20-1 and TRBJ2-7, with a possible D match to TRBD1 (5 bases). Input material: whole blood. The CDR3 sequence: CSASRSQGGVYEQYF. CDR3 bases: TGCAGTGCTTCCCGCTCCCAGGGTGGGGTCTACGAGCAGTACTTC.